A selection of T cell receptor beta chains follows, all from one sample in a study of blood T cell repertoires in COVID-19. The data were produced by immunoSEQ multiplex PCR, yet TCRdb's version contains in-frame clones alone and is incomplete. The sample comprises more than 300,000 clones, around 82% of which are singletons, and about 1.2% rests with the top ten. The sequencing sample was made of peripheral blood. The source of these receptors is a woman in her fifties or sixties with acute or convalescent COVID-19. Both conserved end residues are part of each CDR3. A D gene is named only where the DNA matches it firmly. Clone size appears in some rows only: once, few, many, or a class for an expanded clone.

size	J	length	D	V	CDR3	DNA
few	TRBJ1-5	13	-	TRBV2	CASSAGPNQPQHF	TGTGCCAGCTCGGCAGGGCCCAATCAGCCCCAGCATTTT
few	TRBJ1-2	15	TRBD1	TRBV7-2	CASSTGGDRLYGYTF	TGTGCCAGCAGCACCGGAGGGGACAGACTCTATGGCTACACCTTC
once	TRBJ2-4	17	-	TRBV15	CATSRDLWGDPKNIQYF	TGTGCCACCAGCAGAGATCTCTGGGGGGATCCGAAAAACATTCAGTACTTC
-	TRBJ2-3	15	TRBD2	TRBV10-2	CASSQAGGNTDTQYF	TGCGCCAGCAGCCAAGCGGGGGGGAACACAGATACGCAGTATTTT
few	TRBJ2-5	11	-	TRBV6-6	CASQYQETQYF	TGTGCCAGCCAGTACCAAGAGACCCAGTACTTC
-	TRBJ1-2	13	TRBD1	TRBV15	CATSRDGTDGYTF	TGTGCCACCAGCAGAGATGGGACAGATGGCTACACCTTC
-	TRBJ1-1	14	-	TRBV5-4	CASSPGLLNTEAFF	TGTGCCAGCAGCCCGGGACTGCTGAACACTGAAGCTTTCTTT
few	TRBJ2-1	18	TRBD2	TRBV5-1	CASSSPGLAGLTYNEQFF	TGCGCCAGCAGCTCGCCTGGACTAGCGGGATTAACCTACAATGAGCAGTTCTTC
-	TRBJ2-7	15	-	TRBV19	CASSIGGAGPYEQYF	TGTGCCAGTAGTATAGGGGGAGCGGGTCCCTACGAGCAGTACTTC
-	TRBJ1-2	12	-	TRBV27	CASSLKGDGYTF	TGTGCCAGCAGTTTAAAGGGGGATGGCTACACCTTC
-	TRBJ2-7	15	TRBD1	TRBV7-2	CASSLLGDSSYEQYF	TGTGCCAGCAGCTTATTGGGGGACAGCTCCTACGAGCAGTACTTC
-	TRBJ2-3	16	TRBD2	TRBV7-3	CASSSASGSGTDTQYF	TGTGCCAGCAGCTCTGCGAGCGGGAGTGGCACAGATACGCAGTATTTT
-	TRBJ1-1	14	-	TRBV24-1	CATSASGWGTEAFF	TGTGCCACCAGTGCCTCGGGGTGGGGCACTGAAGCTTTCTTT
once	TRBJ1-5	13	-	TRBV4-2	CASSQDLLQPQHF	TGTGCCAGCAGCCAAGATCTTCTTCAGCCCCAGCATTTT
once	TRBJ2-1	15	TRBD1	TRBV6-6	CASSPPDRGTNEQFF	TGTGCCAGCAGTCCCCCGGACAGGGGAACCAATGAGCAGTTCTTC
-	TRBJ2-7	16	TRBD2	TRBV6-2/TRBV6-3	CASSYLSGRASYEQYF	TGTGCCAGCAGTTACCTAAGCGGGAGGGCATCCTACGAGCAGTACTTC
-	TRBJ2-7	15	-	TRBV4-3	CASSHWTASSYEQYF	TGCGCCAGCAGCCACTGGACAGCGAGCTCCTACGAGCAGTACTTC